This TCR beta chain is from a study of blood T cell repertoires in COVID-19 (dated by TCRdb to 2018 to 2020). For the wider study: Collaborator samples came from the United States, Italy and Spain and covered acute and convalescent phases of COVID-19. Where HLA class I and class II types were available, the types were taken from metadata supplied by the sample provider, not from assay-based typing. The samples were drawn from the first 160 participants of the ongoing ImmuneRACE study and from some 1,300 subjects provided by 6 global collaborators. The sample metadata nearly always contained a de-identified subject ID, COVID-19 status, age in years and sex. The dataset comprised deeply sampled blood TCRbeta repertoires from subjects exposed to, actively infected with, or recovered from COVID-19. A freely available public database, intended as a resource for researchers studying the immune response to SARS-CoV-2, is where the repertoires were released. The prospective study material was composed of cDNA or gDNA derived from T cells, B-cell-depleted T cells, or PBMCs. On the study overall, not on this receptor specifically: How much clinical and demographic metadata was included differed by source and by participant, and the metadata was provided uncurated.

The CDR3, from cysteine to phenylalanine, totals 14 residues. The entry retains the CDR3 DNA only, 42 bases that are in frame from base 1. CDR1 and CDR2, per the germline V gene (reference sequence), are SGHNT and YYREEE. Cut back by 0 bases and 5 bases, the V and J ends lie 8 bases apart. TCRbeta CDR3 regions were amplified from genomic DNA using the immunoSEQ Assay, a bias-controlled multiplex PCR. In the paper's pipeline: The number of nucleated cells in each sample was estimated from the amplification of reference gene primers within the assay. To quantify the absolute abundance of each unique TCRbeta CDR3 rearrangement, sequence reads were collapsed and filtered. Productive Simpson clonality was computed per sample as the square root of Simpson's diversity index over productive rearrangements. The clones in this table, taken by TCRdb from immuneACCESS, are in-frame only. Not every clone is retained; where verified, under half of the shortfall comes from an unresolved V gene, and the cause of the rest is unknown. V and J calls and clone size are copied from that table; D and trimming were computed from the DNA. The sample table holds 39,000 or so clones, of which 80% to 90% were seen once. The biggest ten clones account for more than 8% of the sample.

This clone was recorded only once. The specificity of this receptor is unknown. Base quality data are lacking; no much larger clone is found one base away. Whole blood was collected in K2EDTA tubes by collaborating institutions according to the institutions' own protocols. For TCRbeta analysis, collaborator samples were shipped as frozen whole blood, as isolated PBMCs, or as DNA extracted from either sample type. The V and J genes are TRBV5-4 and TRBJ1-4; TRBD1 could be the D gene, as 5 bases match. Sequenced material: peripheral blood. The sequence was obtained from a man aged 55 to 70 in a cohort sampled during active COVID-19. The sequence in DNA is TGTGCCAGCAGCTTGGGACAGAGCAATGAAAAACTGTTTTTT. This sequence encodes CASSLGQSNEKLFF.